These T cell receptor beta chains were read from a single sample in a study of Ad26.COV2.S vaccination and SARS-CoV-2 variants. Profiled with immunoSEQ multiplex PCR; TCRdb holds only in-frame clones, not every one. The sample shows about 480,000 clones, roughly 89% of them seen only once. Source: peripheral blood, taken in a trial of Ad26.COV2.S vaccine versus placebo. The receptors were gathered from a person aged 18 to 65 who received the Ad26.COV2.S COVID-19 vaccine or a placebo. Each CDR3 is given with its conserved first and last residue. The order of the fields is clone size, D gene, V gene, J gene, CDR3 DNA, CDR3 protein. The D gene is left open where the match is weak. Part of the rows lack a size; the others show once, few, many or a class for expanded clones.

NA	NA	TRBV7-2	TRBJ2-1	TGTGCCAGCAGCTTAGTGTTGTGGTTCGATGAGCAGTTCTTC	CASSLVLWFDEQFF
NA	NA	TRBV29-1	TRBJ1-5	TGCAGCGTTGGAGGGGACAATCAGCCCCAGCATTTT	CSVGGDNQPQHF
NA	TRBD1	TRBV6-5	TRBJ2-7	TGTGCCAGCAGGCCCGCCCCAGGGGGCGTCTACGAGCAGTACTTC	CASRPAPGGVYEQYF
NA	TRBD2	TRBV5-1	TRBJ2-5	TGCGCCAGCAGCACTGCTAGCGGGAGAGTAGGGGAGACCCAGTACTTC	CASSTASGRVGETQYF
NA	NA	TRBV6-5	TRBJ2-7	TGTGCCAGCAGTTACTCGTCCGGGACCCGCGGCTACGAGCAGTACTTC	CASSYSSGTRGYEQYF
once	NA	TRBV28	TRBJ2-7	TGTGCCAGCAGTTCCCCCCACAGGGCCGAGCAGTACTTC	CASSSPHRAEQYF
NA	NA	TRBV12-3/TRBV12-4	TRBJ1-1	TGTGCCAGCACCGTAGGGCTGGTCACTGAAGCTTTCTTT	CASTVGLVTEAFF
NA	NA	TRBV28	TRBJ2-5	TGTGCCAGCGGCCTCCCCGGGTTGGAGACCCAGTACTTC	CASGLPGLETQYF
NA	TRBD2	TRBV19	TRBJ2-5	TGTGCCAGTAGTAGACCGGGACTAGCAAACGGGGAGCCTCGGGAGACCCAGTACTTC	CASSRPGLANGEPRETQYF
NA	NA	TRBV7-2	TRBJ1-1	TGTGCCAGCAGCATTAGGACAGAGGGGAGGACTGAAGCTTTCTTT	CASSIRTEGRTEAFF
once	NA	TRBV18	TRBJ2-3	TGTGCCAGCTCACCGCGGGATTTCAGCACAGATACGCAGTATTTT	CASSPRDFSTDTQYF
NA	NA	TRBV2	TRBJ2-7	TGTGCCAGCTCGCGGGACAGCTACTACGAGCAGTACTTC	CASSRDSYYEQYF
NA	NA	TRBV30	TRBJ2-3	TGTGCCTGGCGTGGGGAGAACACAGATACGCAGTATTTT	CAWRGENTDTQYF
NA	NA	TRBV5-1	TRBJ2-5	TGCGCCAGCAGCTCTGGGGGACGGAAAAGAGAGACCCAGTACTTC	CASSSGGRKRETQYF
NA	NA	TRBV6-6	TRBJ2-1	TGTGCCAGCAAGGGGGACGGGCAAATTTACAATGAGCAGTTCTTC	CASKGDGQIYNEQFF
NA	NA	TRBV19	TRBJ1-4	TGTGCCAGTAGTTCCGTTCTCAGGGGTCCTAATGAAAAACTGTTTTTT	CASSSVLRGPNEKLFF
NA	NA	TRBV6-2/TRBV6-3	TRBJ2-2	TGTGCCAGCAGTTACCGGGACACCGGGGAGCTGTTTTTT	CASSYRDTGELFF
NA	NA	TRBV9	TRBJ1-1	TGTGCCAGCAGCCCCCCGACAGTGAACACTGAAGCTTTCTTT	CASSPPTVNTEAFF
NA	NA	TRBV9	TRBJ2-7	TGTGCCAGCAGCCTCACCGGGACCCACGCCACCGAGCAGTACTTC	CASSLTGTHATEQYF
NA	NA	TRBV29-1	TRBJ2-2	TGCAGCGCAAAAAGGACGGCGGACGGGGAGCTGTTTTTT	CSAKRTADGELFF
NA	NA	TRBV20-1	TRBJ2-1	TGCAGTGCCAGAGTCCGGGGACTTCCGTTCTTC	CSARVRGLPFF
NA	NA	TRBV24-1	TRBJ2-1	TGTGCCACCAGTGATTTTCTGGGGGTAACCTACAATGAGCAGTTCTTC	CATSDFLGVTYNEQFF
NA	NA	TRBV5-4	TRBJ2-5	TGTGCCAGCAGCGTGGAGTTTCTAGGGGGAGGGGAGACCCAGTACTTC	CASSVEFLGGGETQYF
NA	TRBD2	TRBV18	TRBJ2-1	TGTGCCAGCTCACCAGGGAGCGGGAGTTACAATGAGCAGTTCTTC	CASSPGSGSYNEQFF
NA	NA	TRBV4-1	TRBJ2-7	TGCGCCAGCAGCCAGAGGTACCCGGCGGGGGCGGCGGACGAGCAGTACTTC	CASSQRYPAGAADEQYF
NA	TRBD1	TRBV2	TRBJ2-3	TGTGCCAGCGGAGACAGGGGGCAAGATACGCAGTATTTT	CASGDRGQDTQYF
NA	TRBD1	TRBV30	TRBJ1-5	TGTGCCTATTCCGGGACAGGGTATCGTCAGCCCCAGCATTTT	CAYSGTGYRQPQHF
few	NA	TRBV1	TRBJ1-5	TGCACCAGCAGGGGACAGGGTGGAGGGCGCAATCAGCCCCAGCATTTT	CTSRGQGGGRNQPQHF
few	NA	TRBV5-4	TRBJ1-5	TGTGCCAGCAGCATTGACGGGGGTTTAAATCAGCCCCAGCATTTT	CASSIDGGLNQPQHF
NA	NA	TRBV12-2	TRBJ2-5	TGTGCAAGTCCCTTTAGCGGGAGAGGAGAGACCCAGTACTTC	CASPFSGRGETQYF
NA	TRBD2	TRBV11-3	TRBJ2-7	TGTGCCAGCAGCCTGGGGACTAGCGGACAGGAAGAGCAGTACTTC	CASSLGTSGQEEQYF
NA	NA	TRBV29-1	TRBJ1-2	TGCAGCGTCGCAGATTCTAACTATGGCTACACCTTC	CSVADSNYGYTF
NA	NA	TRBV19	TRBJ1-5	TGTGCCAGTAGTATCGATTGGGGTGGCAATCAGCCCCAGCATTTT	CASSIDWGGNQPQHF
NA	TRBD1	TRBV19	TRBJ2-1	TGTGCCAGTAGTGCGACAGGGGGCTTGACCAATGAGCAGTTCTTC	CASSATGGLTNEQFF
NA	TRBD1	TRBV30	TRBJ2-1	TGTGCCGAACAGGGACAGCCGAACAATGAGCAGTTCTTC	CAEQGQPNNEQFF
NA	NA	TRBV29-1	TRBJ2-1	TGCAGCGTTGAATTCCAGGGTTACGGCGATGAGCAGTTCTTC	CSVEFQGYGDEQFF
NA	TRBD2	TRBV3-1/TRBV3-2	TRBJ2-5	TGTGCCCGCAGCCGGGGGGGGCCGGGGGAGACCCAGTACTTC	CARSRGGPGETQYF
once	TRBD1	TRBV19	TRBJ2-7	TGTGCCAGTAGTAGGGCCGGGACAGGGGGTTACGAGCAGTACTTC	CASSRAGTGGYEQYF
NA	NA	TRBV5-1	TRBJ2-1	TGCGCCAGCAGCAAATGGGCCGATAGGTCGCAGTTCTTC	CASSKWADRSQFF
NA	NA	TRBV7-3	TRBJ2-3	TGTGCCAGCAGCTTTGGAGGAAGAGATACGCAGTATTTT	CASSFGGRDTQYF
few	NA	TRBV28	TRBJ1-6	TGTGCCAGCAGTTCGCTGAATAATTCACCCCTCCACTTT	CASSSLNNSPLHF
NA	NA	TRBV11-2	TRBJ1-5	TGTGCCAGCAGCTTGTTTCCCGGGCAGCCCCAGCATTTT	CASSLFPGQPQHF